The text below deals with one TCR beta chain. The antigen remains undetermined. V lost 10 bases and J lost 6, with 16 bases in between. CDR1 is MNHNS and CDR2 is SASEGT in the germline V gene. The CDR3 totals 12 residues. This entry comes from a study of cytomegalovirus exposure and HLA in healthy donors. 60 Vbeta and 13 Jbeta primers were used in PCR. Using immunoSEQ multiplex PCR, the repertoire was profiled, and TCRdb retains in-frame clones only, with some absent. The sample consists of roughly 75,000 clones, more than 65% of them appearing once. Broader study findings: Earlier analysis yielded a pattern in which most TCR beta V segments were productive about 90% or about 30% of the time. Cytomegalovirus association was listed for approximately 160 TCR beta chains. Within the data, a cluster of highly shared sequence variants was likely a sequencing artifact.

The clonotype originates from a man aged 65 to 79 in good health and CMV-seropositive. The genes are TRBV6-1 and TRBJ2-7; D possibly corresponds to TRBD2 (5 bases). Material for sequencing was PBMCs. The CDR3 nucleotides are TGTGCCACCCATGGACTCTCAAGCGAGCAGTACTTC. Residues: CATHGLSSEQYF.